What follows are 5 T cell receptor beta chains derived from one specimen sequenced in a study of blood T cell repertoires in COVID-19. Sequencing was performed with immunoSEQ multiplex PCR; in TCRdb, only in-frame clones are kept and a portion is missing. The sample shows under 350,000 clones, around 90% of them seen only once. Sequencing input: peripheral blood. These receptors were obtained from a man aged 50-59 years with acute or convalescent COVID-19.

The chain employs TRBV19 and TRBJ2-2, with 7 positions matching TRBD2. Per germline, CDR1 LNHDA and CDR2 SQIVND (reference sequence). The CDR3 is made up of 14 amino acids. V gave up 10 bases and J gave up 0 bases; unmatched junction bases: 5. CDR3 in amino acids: CAIRGEPNTGELFF. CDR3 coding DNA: TGTGCCATCCGGGGGGAGCCGAACACCGGGGAGCTGTTTTTT.

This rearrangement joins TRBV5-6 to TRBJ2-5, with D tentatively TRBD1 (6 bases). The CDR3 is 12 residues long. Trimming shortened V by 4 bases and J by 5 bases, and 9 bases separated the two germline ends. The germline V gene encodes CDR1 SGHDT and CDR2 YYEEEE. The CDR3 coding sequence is TGTGCCAGCAGCCAGGGGTTGGAGACCCAGTACTTC. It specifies CASSQGLETQYF.

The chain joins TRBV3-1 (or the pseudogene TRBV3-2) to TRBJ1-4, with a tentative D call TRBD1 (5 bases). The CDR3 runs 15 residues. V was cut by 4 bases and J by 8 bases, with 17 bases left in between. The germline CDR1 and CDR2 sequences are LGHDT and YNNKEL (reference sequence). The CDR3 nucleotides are TGTGCCAGCAGCCCCGGTTGGGGGGGGTCCGAAAAACTGTTTTTT. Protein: CASSPGWGGSEKLFF.

The CDR3 DNA follows: TGTGCCACCTTCGAAGGGGGTAATTCACCCCTCCACTTT. Encoded protein: CATFEGGNSPLHF. The chain recombines TRBV27 with TRBJ1-6; weak D call: TRBD1 (6 bases). This CDR3 has 13 amino acids. V lost 10 bases, J lost 6 bases, and 13 bases lay in between. The germline gives CDR1 MNHEY, CDR2 SMNVEV (reference sequence).

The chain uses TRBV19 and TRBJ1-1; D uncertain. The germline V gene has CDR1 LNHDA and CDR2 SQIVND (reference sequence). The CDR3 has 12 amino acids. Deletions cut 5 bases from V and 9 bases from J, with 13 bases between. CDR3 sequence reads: CASSQLRSQAFF. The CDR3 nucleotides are TGTGCCAGTAGTCAGTTAAGAAGTCAAGCTTTCTTT.